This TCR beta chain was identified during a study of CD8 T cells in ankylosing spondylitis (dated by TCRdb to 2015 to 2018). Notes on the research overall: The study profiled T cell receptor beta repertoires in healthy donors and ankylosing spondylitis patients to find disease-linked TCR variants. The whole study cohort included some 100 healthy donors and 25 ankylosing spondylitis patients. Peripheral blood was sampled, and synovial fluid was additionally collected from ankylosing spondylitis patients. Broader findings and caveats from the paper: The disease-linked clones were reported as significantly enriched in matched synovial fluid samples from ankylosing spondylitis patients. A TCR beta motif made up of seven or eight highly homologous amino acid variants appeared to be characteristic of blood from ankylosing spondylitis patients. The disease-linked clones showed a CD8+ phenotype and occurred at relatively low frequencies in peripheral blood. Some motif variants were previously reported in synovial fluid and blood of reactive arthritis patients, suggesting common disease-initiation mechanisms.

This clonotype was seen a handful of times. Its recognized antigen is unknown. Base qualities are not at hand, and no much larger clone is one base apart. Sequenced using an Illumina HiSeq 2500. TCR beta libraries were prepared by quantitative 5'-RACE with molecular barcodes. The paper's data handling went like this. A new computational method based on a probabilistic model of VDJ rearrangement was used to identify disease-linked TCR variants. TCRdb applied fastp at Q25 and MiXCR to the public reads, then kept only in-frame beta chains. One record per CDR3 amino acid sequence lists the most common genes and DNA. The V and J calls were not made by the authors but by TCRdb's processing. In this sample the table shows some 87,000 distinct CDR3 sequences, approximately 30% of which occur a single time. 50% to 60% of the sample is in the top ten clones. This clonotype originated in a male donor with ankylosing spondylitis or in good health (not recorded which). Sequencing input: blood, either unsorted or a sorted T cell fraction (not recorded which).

The DNA sequence reads TGTGCCAGAGGGAGCAGACTAAACACCGGGGAGCTGTTTTTT. Protein translation: CARGSRLNTGELFF. The chain is made from TRBV7-9 and TRBJ2-2; TRBD2 is a weak D gene call, 5 bases matching. The CDR3 holds 14 amino acids from the cysteine to the phenylalanine. Kept here is only the CDR3 DNA, which spans 42 bases and is read in frame from base 1. The junction shows trimming of 9 bases on V and 2 bases on J, plus 13 bases between the germline ends. The germline V gene (reference sequence) gives CDR1 as SEHNR and CDR2 as FQNEAQ.